Listed below are T cell receptor beta chains from one sample, sequenced in a study of beta chain features in type 1 diabetes. Sequencing used immunoSEQ multiplex PCR; TCRdb keeps in-frame clones, though not all of them. The table has approximately 170,000 clones, approximately 9.1% seen once. Sequenced: central memory CD4+ T cells from blood. Every receptor here comes from a woman aged 18-29 years in good health. CDR3s include the opening cysteine and the closing phenylalanine or tryptophan. Each record gives: CDR3 protein, CDR3 DNA, clone size, D gene, V gene, J gene. A D gene is named only where the DNA matches it firmly. Not every row has a clone size; where given, it reads once, few, many or a size class.

cdr3_aa: CASSSSTDTQYF
cdr3_nt: TGTGCCAGCAGCTCTAGCACAGATACGCAGTATTTT
clone_size: few
d_call: .
v_call: TRBV7-9
j_call: TRBJ2-3

cdr3_aa: CASMREQYTGELFF
cdr3_nt: TGTGCCAGCATGCGGGAGCAGTACACCGGGGAGCTGTTTTTT
clone_size: .
d_call: TRBD2
v_call: TRBV7-2
j_call: TRBJ2-2

cdr3_aa: CASSQNTGTDTEAFF
cdr3_nt: TGCGCCAGCAGCCAGAATACCGGGACAGACACTGAAGCTTTCTTT
clone_size: few
d_call: TRBD1
v_call: TRBV5-1
j_call: TRBJ1-1

cdr3_aa: CASSNSGGQDYNEQFF
cdr3_nt: TGTGCCAGCAGCAATAGCGGGGGGCAAGACTACAATGAGCAGTTCTTC
clone_size: .
d_call: TRBD2
v_call: TRBV7-3
j_call: TRBJ2-1

cdr3_aa: CASSLPLANNEQFF
cdr3_nt: TGTGCCAGCAGCTTGCCACTAGCGAACAATGAGCAGTTCTTC
clone_size: .
d_call: TRBD2
v_call: TRBV5-4
j_call: TRBJ2-1

cdr3_aa: CAWSQQGASGYTF
cdr3_nt: TGTGCCTGGAGTCAACAGGGGGCCTCTGGCTACACCTTC
clone_size: few
d_call: TRBD1
v_call: TRBV30
j_call: TRBJ1-2

cdr3_aa: CASSSRLSTDTQYF
cdr3_nt: TGTGCCAGCAGCTCACGACTAAGCACAGATACGCAGTATTTT
clone_size: .
d_call: .
v_call: TRBV7-9
j_call: TRBJ2-3

cdr3_aa: CASSQEQGAGEQYF
cdr3_nt: TGTGCCAGCAGCCAAGAACAGGGGGCAGGCGAGCAGTACTTC
clone_size: few
d_call: TRBD1
v_call: TRBV4-2
j_call: TRBJ2-7

cdr3_aa: CASSVRGSPPGAYEQYF
cdr3_nt: TGTGCCAGTAGTGTCCGGGGTAGCCCACCGGGAGCCTACGAGCAGTACTTC
clone_size: few
d_call: .
v_call: TRBV19
j_call: TRBJ2-7

cdr3_aa: CASSALTEGNTEAFF
cdr3_nt: TGTGCCAGCAGCGCCTTGACTGAGGGGAACACTGAAGCTTTCTTT
clone_size: few
d_call: .
v_call: TRBV9
j_call: TRBJ1-1

cdr3_aa: CASSRQGSTQYF
cdr3_nt: TGTGCCAGCTCTCGGCAGGGGAGCACGCAGTATTTT
clone_size: .
d_call: .
v_call: TRBV18
j_call: TRBJ2-3

cdr3_aa: CASSLMAGVTDTQYF
cdr3_nt: TGTGCCAGCAGCTTAATGGCGGGGGTCACAGATACGCAGTATTTT
clone_size: few
d_call: TRBD2
v_call: TRBV7-2
j_call: TRBJ2-3

cdr3_aa: CASSEAGANEQFF
cdr3_nt: TGTGCCAGCTCCGAAGCAGGGGCCAATGAGCAGTTCTTC
clone_size: few
d_call: .
v_call: TRBV18
j_call: TRBJ2-1

cdr3_aa: CASSLFGSGGGETQYF
cdr3_nt: TGTGCCAGCAGCCTTTTTGGTAGCGGGGGTGGAGAGACCCAGTACTTC
clone_size: .
d_call: TRBD2
v_call: TRBV7-2
j_call: TRBJ2-5

cdr3_aa: CASSEVMTGMIGKTQYF
cdr3_nt: TGTGCCAGCAGTGAAGTCATGACAGGAATGATCGGAAAGACCCAGTACTTC
clone_size: few
d_call: .
v_call: TRBV6-1
j_call: TRBJ2-5

cdr3_aa: CASHQREVDNEQYF
cdr3_nt: TGTGCCAGCCATCAGCGGGAGGTCGACAACGAGCAGTACTTC
clone_size: .
d_call: TRBD2
v_call: TRBV2
j_call: TRBJ2-7

cdr3_aa: CASSQDLGSAGYNEQFF
cdr3_nt: TGCGCCAGCAGCCAAGATCTCGGCTCAGCGGGGTACAATGAGCAGTTCTTC
clone_size: few
d_call: TRBD2
v_call: TRBV4-1
j_call: TRBJ2-1

cdr3_aa: CASSLAELAGYEQYF
cdr3_nt: TGTGCCAGCAGCTTAGCGGAGCTAGCGGGCTACGAGCAGTACTTC
clone_size: few
d_call: TRBD2
v_call: TRBV7-8
j_call: TRBJ2-7

cdr3_aa: CASSALLGADTQYF
cdr3_nt: TGTGCCAGCAGCGCCCTCCTAGGGGCAGATACGCAGTATTTT
clone_size: .
d_call: .
v_call: TRBV9
j_call: TRBJ2-3

cdr3_aa: CASSTGQGMNTEAFF
cdr3_nt: TGTGCCAGCAGCACGGGACAGGGTATGAACACTGAAGCTTTCTTT
clone_size: .
d_call: TRBD1
v_call: TRBV7-9
j_call: TRBJ1-1

cdr3_aa: CASSFRGQGRTDTQYF
cdr3_nt: TGCGCCAGCAGCTTTCGAGGACAGGGACGCACAGATACGCAGTATTTT
clone_size: .
d_call: TRBD1
v_call: TRBV5-1
j_call: TRBJ2-3

cdr3_aa: CASSQSRVSTDTQYF
cdr3_nt: TGTGCCAGCAGCCAATCCAGGGTCAGCACAGATACGCAGTATTTT
clone_size: .
d_call: .
v_call: TRBV7-2
j_call: TRBJ2-3

cdr3_aa: CASSPGGVYNEQFF
cdr3_nt: TGTGCCAGCAGCCCCGGAGGTGTTTACAATGAGCAGTTCTTC
clone_size: .
d_call: .
v_call: TRBV7-2
j_call: TRBJ2-1

cdr3_aa: CASGGLAGVVDTQYF
cdr3_nt: TGTGCCAGCGGGGGACTAGCGGGGGTGGTAGATACGCAGTATTTT
clone_size: .
d_call: TRBD2
v_call: TRBV2
j_call: TRBJ2-3

cdr3_aa: CASSQDRVRGPNEKLFF
cdr3_nt: TGCGCCAGCAGCCAAGATCGAGTAAGAGGGCCTAATGAAAAACTGTTTTTT
clone_size: few
d_call: .
v_call: TRBV4-1
j_call: TRBJ1-4

cdr3_aa: CASSVSYEQYF
cdr3_nt: TGTGCCAGCAGCGTTAGTTACGAGCAGTACTTC
clone_size: many
d_call: .
v_call: TRBV11-2
j_call: TRBJ2-7

cdr3_aa: CASSSGQGGGVTEAFF
cdr3_nt: TGTGCCAGCAGCTCCGGACAGGGAGGAGGGGTCACTGAAGCTTTCTTT
clone_size: few
d_call: TRBD1
v_call: TRBV7-2
j_call: TRBJ1-1

cdr3_aa: CASSPSSGGADGTGELFF
cdr3_nt: TGCGCCAGCAGCCCCTCTAGCGGGGGGGCAGACGGCACCGGGGAGCTGTTTTTT
clone_size: .
d_call: TRBD2
v_call: TRBV5-1
j_call: TRBJ2-2

cdr3_aa: CASSDPTGRETEAFF
cdr3_nt: TGTGCCAGCAGTGACCCGACAGGGCGAGAGACTGAAGCTTTCTTT
clone_size: .
d_call: TRBD1
v_call: TRBV6-1
j_call: TRBJ1-1

cdr3_aa: CASSPGLAGDLGSQYF
cdr3_nt: TGTGCCAGCTCTCCGGGACTAGCGGGGGATTTGGGGTCCCAGTACTTC
clone_size: few
d_call: TRBD2
v_call: TRBV2
j_call: TRBJ2-5

cdr3_aa: CASSPGTTSYEQYF
cdr3_nt: TGTGCCAGCAGCCCCGGGACAACATCCTACGAGCAGTACTTC
clone_size: few
d_call: .
v_call: TRBV11-2
j_call: TRBJ2-7

cdr3_aa: CAWSGAMNTEAFF
cdr3_nt: TGTGCCTGGAGTGGGGCCATGAACACTGAAGCTTTCTTT
clone_size: .
d_call: .
v_call: TRBV30
j_call: TRBJ1-1

cdr3_aa: CAWTPGTSGNGQFF
cdr3_nt: TGTGCCTGGACCCCCGGGACTAGCGGGAACGGGCAGTTCTTC
clone_size: few
d_call: TRBD2
v_call: TRBV30
j_call: TRBJ2-1

cdr3_aa: CSVAPAGKNIQYF
cdr3_nt: TGCAGCGTTGCCCCGGCGGGCAAAAACATTCAGTACTTC
clone_size: few
d_call: .
v_call: TRBV29-1
j_call: TRBJ2-4

cdr3_aa: CASSPSGGGADTQYF
cdr3_nt: TGCGCCAGCAGCCCTAGCGGGGGGGGAGCGGATACGCAGTATTTT
clone_size: .
d_call: TRBD2
v_call: TRBV4-1
j_call: TRBJ2-3

cdr3_aa: CASRGIGLNTEAFF
cdr3_nt: TGTGCCAGCCGGGGGATAGGGCTGAACACTGAAGCTTTCTTT
clone_size: .
d_call: .
v_call: TRBV7-9
j_call: TRBJ1-1

cdr3_aa: CAWRLQGNSPLHF
cdr3_nt: TGTGCCTGGAGACTCCAGGGGAATTCACCCCTCCACTTT
clone_size: .
d_call: .
v_call: TRBV30
j_call: TRBJ1-6

cdr3_aa: CASTLGGQETQYF
cdr3_nt: TGTGCCAGCACCCTAGGCGGGCAAGAGACCCAGTACTTC
clone_size: .
d_call: .
v_call: TRBV11-2
j_call: TRBJ2-5

cdr3_aa: CASKSLESTDTQYF
cdr3_nt: TGTGCCAGCAAATCCCTCGAGAGCACAGATACGCAGTATTTT
clone_size: many
d_call: .
v_call: TRBV6-1
j_call: TRBJ2-3

cdr3_aa: CASSSGLAGKTDTQYF
cdr3_nt: TGTGCCAGCAGCTCGGGACTAGCGGGGAAAACAGATACGCAGTATTTT
clone_size: once
d_call: TRBD2
v_call: TRBV7-2
j_call: TRBJ2-3

cdr3_aa: CASSLRTLDSNQETQYF
cdr3_nt: TGCGCCAGCAGCTTGAGAACTCTCGATTCGAACCAAGAGACCCAGTACTTC
clone_size: few
d_call: .
v_call: TRBV5-1
j_call: TRBJ2-5

cdr3_aa: CASSVDRGDKNIQYF
cdr3_nt: TGTGCCAGCAGTGTTGACAGGGGGGACAAAAACATTCAGTACTTC
clone_size: few
d_call: TRBD1
v_call: TRBV2
j_call: TRBJ2-4

cdr3_aa: CASSFGGGINEQFF
cdr3_nt: TGTGCCAGCAGCTTTGGCGGGGGGATTAATGAGCAGTTCTTC
clone_size: .
d_call: TRBD2
v_call: TRBV5-4
j_call: TRBJ2-1